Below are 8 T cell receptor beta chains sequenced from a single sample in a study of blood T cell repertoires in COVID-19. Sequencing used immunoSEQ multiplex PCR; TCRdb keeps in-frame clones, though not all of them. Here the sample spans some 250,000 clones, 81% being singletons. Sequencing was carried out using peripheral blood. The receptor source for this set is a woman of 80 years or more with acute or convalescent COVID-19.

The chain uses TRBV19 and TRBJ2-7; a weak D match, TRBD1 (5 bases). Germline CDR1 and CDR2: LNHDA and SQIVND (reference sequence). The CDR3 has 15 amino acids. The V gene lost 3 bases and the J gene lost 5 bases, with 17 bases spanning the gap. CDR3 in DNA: TGTGCCAGTAGTATCGGGTCTCCAGGGATCCACGAGCAGTACTTC. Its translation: CASSIGSPGIHEQYF.

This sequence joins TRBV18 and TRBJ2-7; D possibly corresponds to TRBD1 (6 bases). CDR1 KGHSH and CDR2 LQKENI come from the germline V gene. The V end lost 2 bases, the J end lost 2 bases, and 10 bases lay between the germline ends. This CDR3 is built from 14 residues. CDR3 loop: CASSPGRGPYEQYF. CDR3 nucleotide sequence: TGTGCCAGCTCACCAGGCAGGGGTCCCTACGAGCAGTACTTC.

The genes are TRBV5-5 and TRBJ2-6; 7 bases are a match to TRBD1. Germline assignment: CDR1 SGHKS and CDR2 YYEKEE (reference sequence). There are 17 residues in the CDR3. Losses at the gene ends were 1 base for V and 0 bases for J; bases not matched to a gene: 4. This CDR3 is CASSLRDSRSGANVLTF. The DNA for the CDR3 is TGTGCCAGCAGCTTGAGGGACAGCCGCTCTGGGGCCAACGTCCTGACTTTC.

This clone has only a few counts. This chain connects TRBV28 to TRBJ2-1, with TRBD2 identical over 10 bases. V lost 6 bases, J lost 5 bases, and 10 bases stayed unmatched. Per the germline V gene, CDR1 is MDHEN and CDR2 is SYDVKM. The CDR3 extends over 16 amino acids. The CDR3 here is CASRTSGLAGDNEQFF. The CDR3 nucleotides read TGTGCCAGCAGAACAAGTGGGCTAGCGGGAGACAATGAGCAGTTCTTC.

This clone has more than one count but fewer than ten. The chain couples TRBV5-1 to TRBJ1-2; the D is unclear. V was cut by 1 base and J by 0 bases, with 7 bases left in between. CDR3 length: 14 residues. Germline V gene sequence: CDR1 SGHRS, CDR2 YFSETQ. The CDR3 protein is CASSLLGSNYGYTF. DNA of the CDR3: TGCGCCAGCAGCTTGCTGGGCTCTAACTATGGCTACACCTTC.

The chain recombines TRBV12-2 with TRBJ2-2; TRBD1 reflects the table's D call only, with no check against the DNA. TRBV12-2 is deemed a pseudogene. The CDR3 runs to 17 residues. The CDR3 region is CASRLGRPGQGPGELFF. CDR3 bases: TGTGCAAGTCGCTTAGGAAGGCCGGGACAGGGACCCGGGGAGCTGTTTTTT.

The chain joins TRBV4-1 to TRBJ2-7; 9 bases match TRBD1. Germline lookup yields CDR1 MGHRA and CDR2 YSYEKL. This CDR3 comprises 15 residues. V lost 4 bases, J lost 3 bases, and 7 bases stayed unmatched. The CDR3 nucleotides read TGCGCCAGCAGCCTGGGGACAGGGCGCTACTACGAGCAGTACTTC. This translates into CASSLGTGRYYEQYF.

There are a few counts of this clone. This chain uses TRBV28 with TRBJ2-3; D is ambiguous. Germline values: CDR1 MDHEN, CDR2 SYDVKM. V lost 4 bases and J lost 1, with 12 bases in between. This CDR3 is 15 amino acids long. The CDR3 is CASSSLGEGTDTQYF. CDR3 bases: TGTGCCAGCAGTTCCCTAGGAGAGGGCACAGATACGCAGTATTTT.